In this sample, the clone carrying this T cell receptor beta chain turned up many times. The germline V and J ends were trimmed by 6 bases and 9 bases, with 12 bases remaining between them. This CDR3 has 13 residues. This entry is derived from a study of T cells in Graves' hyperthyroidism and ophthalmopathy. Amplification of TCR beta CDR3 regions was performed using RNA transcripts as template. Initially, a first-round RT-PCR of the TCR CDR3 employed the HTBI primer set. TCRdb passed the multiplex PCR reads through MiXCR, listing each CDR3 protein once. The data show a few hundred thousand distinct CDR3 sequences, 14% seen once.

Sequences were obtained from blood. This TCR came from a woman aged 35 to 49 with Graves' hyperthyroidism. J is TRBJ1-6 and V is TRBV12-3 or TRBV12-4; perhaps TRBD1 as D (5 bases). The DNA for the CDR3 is TGTGCCAGCAGCTCGTCCAGGGTTTCACCCCTCCACTTT. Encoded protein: CASSSSRVSPLHF.